The next 25 T cell receptor beta chains were all read from a single sample in a study of T cells of healthy individuals. TCRdb redid the calling of the 5' RACE reads with MiXCR, one entry per CDR3 protein. Seen here are 95,000 to 100,000 distinct CDR3 sequences, about 16% observed once, and the top ten hold about 6.2%. Source of these receptors: a human donor in good health.

This clonotype was counted many times. J is TRBJ2-5 and V is TRBV28, with D hard to call. V was clipped by 5 bases and J by 1 base, with 14 bases between them. CDR3 length: 15 residues. CDR1 and CDR2 (germline): MDHEN, SYDVKM. CDR3 residues: CASSPRRSGQETQYF. The CDR3 nucleotides read TGTGCCAGCAGTCCTCGGAGATCAGGCCAAGAGACCCAGTACTTC.

The rearrangement uses TRBV20-1 and TRBJ2-5, with 7 bases that match TRBD2. The CDR3 covers 14 residues. The junction had 12 bases not matched to a gene; V was cut back by 6 bases and J by 5 bases. The germline gives CDR1 DFQATT, CDR2 SNEGSKA (reference sequence). CDR3 protein: CSAKAGAPSETQYF. The CDR3, as DNA: TGCAGTGCAAAGGCGGGAGCTCCGTCGGAGACCCAGTACTTC.

The rearrangement uses TRBV6-5 and TRBJ2-2, with TRBD1 matching 7 bases. In germline, CDR1 is MNHEY, CDR2 SVGAGI. This CDR3 is built from 14 residues. V lost 7 bases, J lost 4 bases, and 6 bases stayed unmatched. The CDR3 reads CASTRTGRTGELFF. CDR3 coding DNA: TGTGCCAGCACGCGGACAGGCCGCACCGGGGAGCTGTTTTTT.

The rearrangement links TRBV19 to TRBJ1-5, with TRBD1 matching 7 bases. Germline values: CDR1 LNHDA, CDR2 SQIVND (reference sequence). The CDR3 is 16 residues long. J was trimmed by 3 bases and V by 4 bases; bases with no gene match: 9. The DNA of the CDR3 is TGTGCCAGTAGTAGCCTGGACAGGATTTTCAATCAGCCCCAGCATTTT. Translation gives CASSSLDRIFNQPQHF.

As regards this clonotype: At one end the junction does not follow the germline gene, possibly because of a read error. The V call is TRBV11-1, the J call TRBJ1-4; TRBD1 is a possible D gene (5 bases). CDR1 is SGHAT, CDR2 FQDESV, per germline (reference sequence). The CDR3 totals 13 residues. CDR3 bases: TGTGCCAGCAGCATCGGGACTAACGAAAAACTGTTTTTT. Protein: CASSIGTNEKLFF.

V is TRBV27 and J is TRBJ1-1; 9 nucleotides match TRBD1. With 3 bases clipped from V and 1 base from J, the junction kept 18 bases outside the gene matches. CDR1 and CDR2 (germline): MNHEY, SMNVEV (reference sequence). This CDR3 is 20 amino acids long. Here the CDR3 DNA reads TGTGCCAGCAGTTTTCTCGCCTTCGGGGACAGGGCAGCCCAGAACACTGAAGCTTTCTTT. This translates into CASSFLAFGDRAAQNTEAFF.

This clonotype was seen only a few times. V is TRBV11-3 and J is TRBJ2-7, with a weak D call TRBD1 (6 bases). V dropped 4 bases and J dropped 7 bases, with 14 bases sitting between them. Looked up from germline, CDR1 is SGHNT and CDR2 is YENEEA. This CDR3 is built from 13 residues. Here the CDR3 DNA reads TGTGCCAGCAGCTCATCGAGGCAGGGGGAGCAGTACTTC. The encoded protein is CASSSSRQGEQYF. Variable domain in full (rest from reference TRBV11-3 and TRBJ2-7): EAGVVQSPRYKIIEKKQPVAFWCNPISGHNTLYWYLQNLGQGPELLIRYENEEAVDDSQLPKDRFSAERLKGVDSTLKIQPAELGDSAVYLCASSSSRQGEQYFGPGTRLTVT.

The chain combines TRBV30 with TRBJ2-2; tentatively, D is TRBD1 (6 bases). Trimming pared 5 bases from V and 6 bases from J, leaving 16 bases between. The CDR3 contains 14 residues. Germline values: CDR1 GTSNPN, CDR2 SVGIG (reference sequence). The CDR3 loop is CAWSGQGPPGELFF. In DNA form, the CDR3 reads TGTGCCTGGTCTGGGCAGGGGCCGCCCGGGGAGCTGTTTTTT.

The gene calls are TRBV28 and TRBJ2-5, with 14 bases fitting TRBD2. The CDR3 is 15 amino acids. Germline V gives CDR1 MDHEN, CDR2 SYDVKM. The V segment lost 3 bases and the J segment 7 bases; nucleotides outside the gene matches: 4. CDR3 region: CASSLGLAGVGTQYF. The CDR3 region has the DNA TGTGCCAGCAGTTTGGGACTAGCGGGAGTGGGGACCCAGTACTTC. The complete variable domain, with remaining parts taken from reference TRBV28 and TRBJ2-5, reads DVKVTQSSRYLVKRTGEKVFLECVQDMDHENMFWYRQDPGLGLRLIYFSYDVKMKEKGDIPEGYSVSREKKERFSLILESASTNQTSMYLCASSLGLAGVGTQYFGPGTRLLVL.

The chain employs TRBV10-3 and TRBJ2-3; no firm D call. V was shortened by 10 bases and J by 4 bases, with 18 bases between the two germline ends. CDR1 ENHRY and CDR2 SYGVKD come from the germline V gene. The CDR3 totals 14 residues. CDR3 sequence: CATHDPSNPDTQYF. DNA for the CDR3: TGTGCCACCCACGACCCTTCAAACCCAGATACGCAGTATTTT.

This clonotype came up many times. The chain recombines TRBV6-2 or TRBV6-3 with TRBJ1-1; D is unclear. This CDR3 is 10 amino acids long. Looked up from germline, CDR1 is MNHEY and CDR2 is SVGEGT. V lost 8 bases and J lost 3, with 4 bases in between. DNA of the CDR3: TGTGCCAGCGGGTACACTGAAGCTTTCTTT. Translating it yields CASGYTEAFF.

This clonotype was seen repeatedly, ten times or more. The rearrangement uses TRBV4-2 and TRBJ1-2; D is undetermined. The V gene lost 0 bases and the J gene lost 3 bases, with 11 bases spanning the gap. The CDR3 sequence is 15 residues long. The germline CDR1 and CDR2 sequences are LGHNA and YNFKEQ. The CDR3 reads CASSQDFNEYYGYTF. The CDR3 DNA follows: TGTGCCAGCAGCCAAGATTTTAACGAGTACTATGGCTACACCTTC.

This clonotype is labeled as medium-sized. The V and J genes are TRBV12-3 or TRBV12-4 and TRBJ2-3; D perhaps matches TRBD2 (5 bases). V lost 5 bases and J 3 bases, leaving 18 bases between the germline ends. This CDR3 is built from 16 residues. The CDR3 region has the DNA TGTGCCAGCAGTGCGGGCGCGGGCGCGCGGACAGATACGCAGTATTTT. Residues: CASSAGAGARTDTQYF.

The chain couples TRBV10-3 to TRBJ1-1, with D unclear. Trimming took 5 bases from V and 1 from J, leaving 5 bases between them. This CDR3 comprises 12 residues. The germline V gene encodes CDR1 ENHRY and CDR2 SYGVKD. The CDR3 sequence: CAISHKNTEAFF. CDR3 bases: TGTGCCATCAGTCACAAGAACACTGAAGCTTTCTTT.

The rearrangement uses TRBV6-5 and TRBJ1-5; a weak D match, TRBD1 (5 bases). The CDR3 runs to 16 residues. CDR1 MNHEY and CDR2 SVGAGI come from the germline V gene. Trimming took 6 bases from V and 0 from J, leaving 15 bases between them. The CDR3 is CASRRGRMNSNQPQHF. DNA for the CDR3: TGTGCCAGCAGACGGGGACGGATGAATAGCAATCAGCCCCAGCATTTT.

The rearrangement links TRBV6-2 or TRBV6-3 to TRBJ2-5; 7 positions match TRBD2. This CDR3 comprises 14 residues. Trimming cost V 8 bases and J 4 bases; bases outside gene matches: 10. Germline CDR1 and CDR2: MNHEY and SVGEGT. The CDR3: CASVPGGGGETQYF. The CDR3 DNA reads as TGTGCCAGCGTCCCCGGTGGGGGGGGAGAGACCCAGTACTTC.

This clonotype was detected a few times. The chain is built from TRBV4-2 and TRBJ2-5; weak D call: TRBD2 (7 bases). V was cut by 7 bases and J by 1 base, with 10 bases left in between. The CDR3 runs 13 residues. Looked up from germline, CDR1 is LGHNA and CDR2 is YNFKEQ. CDR3 sequence reads: CASNGGPQETQYF. DNA of the CDR3: TGTGCCAGCAACGGGGGGCCCCAAGAGACCCAGTACTTC.

This clonotype has only a few counts. The chain has TRBV7-2 and TRBJ1-1; D is perhaps TRBD1 (5 bases). CDR1 and CDR2 from the germline V gene are SGHTA and FQGNSA. The CDR3 is 14 residues long. The V end was cut by 1 base, the J end by 4 bases, with 10 bases between. CDR3 in amino acids: CASSLGSGVTEAFF. The CDR3 nucleotides read TGTGCCAGCAGCTTAGGTTCGGGGGTCACTGAAGCTTTCTTT.

There are many counts of this clonotype. The chain combines TRBV27 with TRBJ1-6; the D gene is possibly TRBD1 (5 bases). The germline V and J ends were trimmed by 0 bases and 6 bases, with 18 bases remaining between them. This CDR3 contains 18 residues. Per the germline V gene, CDR1 is MNHEY and CDR2 is SMNVEV (reference sequence). Here the CDR3 DNA reads TGTGCCAGCAGTTTATCGATAGGGAGGGGAAACGCTAATTCACCCCTCCACTTT. This sequence encodes CASSLSIGRGNANSPLHF.

This clonotype was recorded many times. The V gene is TRBV7-6, the J gene TRBJ2-1; 8 nucleotides match TRBD2. Germline values: CDR1 SGHVS, CDR2 FNYEAQ. Trimming removed 5 bases from V and 6 bases from J; junction bases left unmatched: 9. The CDR3 is 15 residues long. CDR3 loop: CASSNSGGGPNEQFF. The CDR3 region has the DNA TGTGCCAGCAGCAACAGCGGGGGTGGCCCCAATGAGCAGTTCTTC.

The V gene is TRBV7-9, the J gene TRBJ2-5; 9 bases map to TRBD2. The CDR3 consists of 19 residues. From germline, CDR1 is SEHNR and CDR2 FQNEAQ (reference sequence). Trimming at V came to 5 bases and at J to 0 bases, leaving 16 bases not matched to a gene. This CDR3 is CASSVNPGLAEDYQETQYF. The CDR3 nucleotides read TGTGCCAGCAGCGTCAATCCGGGACTAGCTGAAGATTACCAAGAGACCCAGTACTTC.

This clonotype was recorded at least ten times. CDR3 coding DNA: TGTGCCAGCAGTTTCGGCCATGGCTACACCTTC. Protein: CASSFGHGYTF. The rearrangement uses TRBV28 and TRBJ1-2; D ambiguous. Trimming cost V 3 bases and J 6 bases, with 5 bases left between them. The CDR3 has 11 amino acids. Germline lookup yields CDR1 MDHEN and CDR2 SYDVKM.

The chain links TRBV10-3 to TRBJ2-7; D might be TRBD1 (6 bases). V lost 3 bases and J 3 bases, leaving 15 bases between the germline ends. CDR1 and CDR2 (germline): ENHRY, SYGVKD. The CDR3 runs to 15 residues. The CDR3 region has the DNA TGTGCCATCAGTGAACCAGGGGCAGGGTACTACGAGCAGTACTTC. Amino acids: CAISEPGAGYYEQYF.

This clonotype was found a few times. Here the CDR3 reads CASSFSTEETQYF. The CDR3 nucleotides read TGTGCCAGCAGCTTCTCGACAGAAGAGACCCAGTACTTC. The chain combines TRBV11-2 with TRBJ2-5; a weak D match, TRBD1 (5 bases). CDR3 length: 13 residues. Trimming stripped 3 bases from V and 3 bases from J, with 8 bases between. Germline loops: CDR1 SGHAT, CDR2 FQNNGV.

The rearrangement uses TRBV6-1 and TRBJ2-7; D may be TRBD1 or TRBD2 (5 bases each). The ends were cut back, 11 bases at V and 3 bases at J, with 23 bases in the middle. CDR1 and CDR2 (germline): MNHNS, SASEGT. There are 15 residues in the CDR3. The CDR3 loop is CAGDTPGAGLYEQYF. Here the CDR3 DNA reads TGTGCCGGCGACACGCCCGGGGCCGGACTCTACGAGCAGTACTTC.